These 8 T cell receptor beta chains were all obtained from the same sample, sequenced in a study of T-cell reconstitution after alpha-beta-depleted transplantation in children. For TCRbeta, the library was prepared with unique molecular identifiers. TCRdb re-analysed the PCR reads in MiXCR, keeping a single row per CDR3 protein. The sample carries a few hundred thousand distinct CDR3 sequences, less than 15% recorded once. The sample here was PBMCs, taken from the stem cell graft. The receptor source for this set is a human donor who donated a stem cell graft to a child with Fanconi anemia.

Many counts were recorded for this clonotype. This rearrangement joins TRBV12-3 or TRBV12-4 to TRBJ2-3, with D uncertain. V dropped 10 bases and J dropped 6 bases, with 11 bases sitting between them. The CDR3 has 11 residues. The CDR3 protein is CATFAQDTQYF. In DNA, the CDR3 is TGTGCCACCTTTGCGCAGGATACGCAGTATTTT.

This clonotype was observed a handful of times. V is TRBV18 and J is TRBJ2-7, with a tentative D call TRBD1 (8 bases). This CDR3 spans 15 amino acids. Between the trimmed V and J ends, which lost 5 bases and 6 bases, there was a span of 20 bases. Germline-derived CDR1 and CDR2 are KGHSH and LQKENI. CDR3 nucleotide sequence: TGTGCCAGCTCATCGGGCGGGGGACAGGCACGCGAGCAGTACTTC. As protein: CASSSGGGQAREQYF.

This clonotype was picked up many times. The chain employs TRBV27 and TRBJ1-2, with D maybe TRBD1 (6 bases). Germline-derived CDR1 and CDR2 are MNHEY and SMNVEV (reference sequence). Trimming removed 3 bases at V and 7 bases at J, with 12 bases between. The CDR3 sequence is 13 residues long. CDR3 sequence reads: CASSLNRARGYTF. As DNA, the CDR3 is TGTGCCAGCAGTTTGAACAGGGCCCGTGGCTACACCTTC.

This sequence joins TRBV30 and TRBJ2-5; D is unresolved. The CDR3 has 14 amino acids. V was cut by 3 bases and J by 5 bases, with 16 bases left in between. Germline CDR1 GTSNPN, CDR2 SVGIG (reference sequence). The CDR3 DNA sequence: TGTGCCTGGAGCCCGGGTCCCGCACGCGAGACCCAGTACTTC. Translation gives CAWSPGPARETQYF.

This clonotype was counted at least ten times. CDR3 loop: CASSLDVANYEQYF. The CDR3 nucleotides read TGCGCCAGCAGCTTGGATGTAGCTAATTACGAGCAGTACTTC. The genes are TRBV5-1 and TRBJ2-7; D call uncertain. This CDR3 is built from 14 residues. CDR1 SGHRS and CDR2 YFSETQ come from the germline V gene. Trimming left V 0 bases short and J 4 bases short, with 11 bases between.

The genes are TRBV18 and TRBJ1-1; the D is unclear. Germline V gives CDR1 KGHSH, CDR2 LQKENI. Trimming removed 2 bases at V and 1 base at J, with 14 bases between. CDR3 length: 16 residues. CDR3 sequence reads: CASSPFGLAGNTEAFF. CDR3 bases: TGTGCCAGCTCACCATTTGGTCTGGCGGGGAACACTGAAGCTTTCTTT.

The rearrangement links TRBV6-1 to TRBJ1-5; D not resolved. V lost 4 bases and J lost 4, with 11 bases in between. The CDR3 consists of 14 residues. Looked up from germline, CDR1 is MNHNS and CDR2 is SASEGT. The CDR3 loop is CASSGAANNQPQHF. Written as DNA, the CDR3 is TGTGCCAGCAGTGGAGCAGCAAATAATCAGCCCCAGCATTTT.

The rearrangement uses TRBV20-1 and TRBJ2-7; D may be TRBD1 or TRBD2 (5 bases each). The V and J ends lost 7 bases and 6 bases respectively, with 19 bases between them. The CDR3 contains 13 residues. Looked up from germline, CDR1 is DFQATT and CDR2 is SNEGSKA (reference sequence). Written as DNA, the CDR3 is TGCAGTGTCAGAGGGGAAGGGCGAGGCGAGCAGTACTTC. Encoded protein: CSVRGEGRGEQYF.